This TCR beta chain stems from a study of spatial heterogeneity in lung cancer. Study background: Consistent detection of more beta-chain than alpha-chain sequences was observed.

Time point specified: sample taken at primary tumor resection. Whole RNA came from tumor, nontumor lung or frozen PBMC and was sequenced without being sorted. The cohort: some 70 early-stage, untreated non-small cell lung cancer patients. This clonotype was picked up many times. Every TCR cDNA molecule bore a unique molecular identifier. TCRdb ran MiXCR on the 5' RACE reads and lists one entry per CDR3 protein. The table lists tens of thousands of distinct CDR3 sequences, about 8% of them singletons. Germline assignment: CDR1 MDHEN and CDR2 SYDVKM. The CDR3 runs to 14 residues. The V segment lost 7 bases and the J segment 3 bases; nucleotides outside the gene matches: 5.

The sequence came from a female donor with early-stage non-small cell lung cancer. The chain recombines TRBV28 with TRBJ1-5; 8 bases fit TRBD1. This sample comprised PBMCs, obtained at surgery. For the CDR3, the DNA is TGTGCCAGCACCGGACAGGGAATCAATCAGCCCCAGCATTTT. Translating it yields CASTGQGINQPQHF.